Listed here is a single TCR beta chain. Antigen unknown. This sample is drawn from a study of beta chain features in type 1 diabetes. Background on the study: Investigators examined approximately 110,000,000 sorted cells across all samples. Findings of the study overall: Short templates might get an advantage during PCR, and this would be equal in patients and controls. Researchers report that Type 1 diabetes patients had moderately but significantly shorter TCRB CDR3s across all four CD4+ subsets.

The study reverse transcribed the entire isolated RNA, so it sequenced expressed TCRB transcripts. Profiling relied on immunoSEQ multiplex PCR, and the TCRdb table lists in-frame clones only, not all of them. The table shows roughly 350,000 clones, with roughly a tenth occurring only once. Every sorted population was more than 95% pure. The germline gives CDR1 SNHLY, CDR2 FYNNEI. The CDR3 consists of 14 residues. Unmatched junction bases numbered 7, after V lost 6 bases and J lost 7 bases. The chain has TRBV2 and TRBJ2-1; 9 positions agree with TRBD2. The receptor was isolated from a man aged 30-40 years with type 1 diabetes. The sample comprised central memory CD4+ T cells from blood. The CDR3 loop is CASRRAGGYNEQFF. The CDR3 bases are TGTGCCAGCAGGCGGGCGGGAGGGTATAATGAGCAGTTCTTC.